This T cell receptor beta chain was sequenced for a study of molecular identifiers for immune sequencing clone quantification (dated 2018 in TCRdb). Looking at the study overall: For a replicate experiment, the RNA from either 20,000 or 100,000 naive CD8 T cells was divided into five aliquots, and four of those aliquots went on to sequencing. CD8 T cells were used in a methods study to benchmark molecular-identifier clustering-based TCR repertoire sequencing (MIDCIRS) and TCR RNA copy counting. Findings and caveats that apply to the study as a whole: Identical TCR molecules sharing a barcode could cause highly expanded clone sizes to be underestimated. Modeling estimated about 3.3 recovered TCR RNA copies per cell, compared with about ten by digital PCR, which implies around 30% capture efficiency. Even against a background of 750,000 to 1,000,000 naive CD8 T cells, spiked-in Jurkat TCR RNA amounting to a single cell's worth was reported to be detectable. Spiked-in Jurkat TCR RNA (approximately 10 copies' worth), which is not part of the donor repertoire, was contained in the naive libraries. Clones above 20 RNA copies held over 99% of molecules in CMV-specific effector cells but under 1% in naive cells. When barcode sub-clustering was left out, chimeric consensus sequences inflated TCR diversity, with chimeras reaching as high as 47%.

This clonotype was found once. Its antigen target is currently unknown. At one of its ends the junction is not consistent with the germline gene, which may arise from a read error. Library creation used PCR. For sequencing, a NextSeq 500 was employed. Preparation of bulk TCR libraries followed a previously described approach, with the TCR primers listed in Table S5. The Qiagen AllPrep DNA/RNA kit was used to purify total RNA. Before any analysis, reads coming from multiple sequencing runs of the same library were combined into one pool. Per the original workflow: Only reads with exact TCR constant sequence were kept, trimmed to 150 nt, and grouped by their 12-nt molecular barcodes. Reads within each barcode group were sub-clustered using a 15% Levenshtein threshold, and quality-weighted consensus sequences were constructed for each RNA molecule. Non-functional sequences were filtered out, along with any lower-count sequence sitting one edit away from another sequence. Based on a fit of two negative binomial distributions, barcode sub-clusters having less than 20% of the maximum read count were discarded. TCRdb applied fastp at Q25 and MiXCR to the public reads, then kept only in-frame beta chains. Each entry is one CDR3 protein sequence, shown with its most common DNA and genes. None of the V and J calls come from the authors' own analysis; TCRdb made them. Recorded for this sample are around 470,000 distinct CDR3 sequences; less than 30% of them occurred a single time. 0.7% to 0.9% of the sample is taken by the ten largest.

CDR1 and CDR2 were assigned from the germline V gene as LGHNA and YSLEER. The CDR3 spans 14 residues, from the cysteine through the phenylalanine. Only CDR3 DNA is held: 42 bases, read in frame from base 1. Naive CD8 T cell libraries were made from roughly 20,000 to 1,000,000 sorted cells using 10%, 30% or 50% of purified RNA. On a BD FACSAria II, naive CD8 T cells were FACS-sorted as CD8+CD4-CCR7+CD45RA+ and collected into RLT Plus buffer. Detection sensitivity was tested by spiking Jurkat RNA equal to roughly ten TCR copies' worth into samples containing roughly 18,000-1,000,000 naive CD8 T cells. CD8 T cells were enriched with RosetteSep CD8+ T Cell Enrichment Cocktail and Ficoll-Paque, followed by ACK red cell lysis.

Sequencing input: naive CD8+ T cells from blood, with Jurkat cell RNA spiked in. The intended sense of this specimen's cell subset or site label: FACS-sorted CD8+CD4-CCR7+CD45RA+ naive T cells. The TCR comes from a human donor in good health. Some libraries in this study had Jurkat cell RNA spiked in. The chain uses TRBV4-3 and TRBJ2-7; a tentative D call is TRBD2 (6 bases match). At the DNA level, the sequence is TGCGCCAGCAGCCAAGAAACTAGCTCCTACGCGCAGTACTTC. Its protein product is CASSQETSSYAQYF.